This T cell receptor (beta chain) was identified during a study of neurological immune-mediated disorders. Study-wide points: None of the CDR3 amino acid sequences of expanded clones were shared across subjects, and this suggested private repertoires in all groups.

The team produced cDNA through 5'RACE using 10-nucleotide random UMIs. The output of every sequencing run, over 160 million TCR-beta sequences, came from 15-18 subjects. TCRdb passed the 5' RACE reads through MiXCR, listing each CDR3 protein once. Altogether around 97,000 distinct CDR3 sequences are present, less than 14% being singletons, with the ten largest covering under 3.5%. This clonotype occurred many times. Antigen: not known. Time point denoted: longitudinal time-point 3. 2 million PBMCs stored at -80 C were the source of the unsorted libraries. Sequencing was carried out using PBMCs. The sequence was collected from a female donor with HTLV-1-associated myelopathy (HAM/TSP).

The chain's CDR3 is CSAPRGLHTEAFF. In nucleotides, the CDR3 is TGCAGTGCTCCTAGGGGTTTGCACACTGAAGCTTTCTTT. This rearrangement joins TRBV20-1 to TRBJ1-1; the D gene is possibly TRBD1 (5 bases). This CDR3 region has 13 residues. Germline CDR1 DFQATT, CDR2 SNEGSKA (reference sequence). Trimming shortened V by 5 bases and J by 3 bases, and 13 bases separated the two germline ends.